These 31 T cell receptor beta chains were all obtained from the same sample, sequenced in a study of cytomegalovirus exposure and HLA in healthy donors. The PCR made use of 60 Vbeta and 13 Jbeta primers. Measured with immunoSEQ multiplex PCR; TCRdb has only the in-frame clones, and not every one. The repertoire has roughly 180,000 clones, 65% to 85% of them found once; the top ten carry under 1.5%. Sequenced: PBMCs. The receptors derive from a girl aged 5 to 17 in good health and CMV-seropositive.

The chain recombines TRBV10-3 with TRBJ2-3; the match to TRBD2 covers 7 bases. The CDR3 runs 17 residues. Germline loops: CDR1 ENHRY, CDR2 SYGVKD. Unmatched junction bases numbered 8, after V lost 0 bases and J lost 2 bases. The CDR3 spells CAISESNVLAHTDTQYF. CDR3 in DNA: TGTGCCATCAGTGAGTCGAATGTACTAGCGCACACAGATACGCAGTATTTT.

The J gene is TRBJ1-5, the V gene TRBV2; a weak D match, TRBD1 (5 bases). Trimming left V 7 bases short and J 9 bases short, with 22 bases between. CDR3 length: 15 amino acids. Per the germline V gene, CDR1 is SNHLY and CDR2 is FYNNEI. The CDR3 region has the DNA TGTGCCAGCACCCTACTTTCTAAGACAGACCCGCCCCAGCATTTT. Translated, it gives CASTLLSKTDPPQHF.

V gene TRBV29-1 combines with J gene TRBJ1-2, with no clear D. The germline V gene has CDR1 SQVTM and CDR2 ANQGSEA. V gave up 2 bases and J gave up 2 bases, with 6 bases separating them. The CDR3 totals 12 residues. The CDR3 nucleotides are TGCAGCGTTGAATGGCGGAACTATGGCTACACCTTC. Its translation: CSVEWRNYGYTF.

There are a few counts of this clone. The J gene is TRBJ1-5, the V gene TRBV21-1; the D segment call TRBD1 is taken from the table without a DNA check. TRBV21-1 is listed as a pseudogene. CDR3 length: 15 amino acids. The CDR3 reads CASEDRTLSNQPQHF. As DNA, the CDR3 is TGTGCCTCCGAGGACAGGACGCTTAGCAATCAGCCCCAGCATTTT.

This chain links TRBV9 with TRBJ2-1; 14 nucleotides align to TRBD2. The V segment lost 3 bases and the J segment 5 bases; nucleotides outside the gene matches: 4. This CDR3 is 16 amino acids long. Per germline, CDR1 SGDLS and CDR2 YYNGEE. CDR3 nucleotide sequence: TGTGCCAGCAGCGGGACTAGCGGGAGGATTAACAATGAGCAGTTCTTC. Its protein product is CASSGTSGRINNEQFF.

J is TRBJ2-3 and V is TRBV19; 9 nucleotides align to TRBD1. V was pared by 10 bases and J by 2 bases, with 13 bases of the junction left unmatched. Germline CDR1 and CDR2: LNHDA and SQIVND (reference sequence). This CDR3 is built from 16 residues. The CDR3 DNA is TGTGCCATTGGGACAGGGAAGGCTACCAACACAGATACGCAGTATTTT. It encodes CAIGTGKATNTDTQYF.

The chain carries TRBV9 and TRBJ2-7; TRBD1 agrees at 7 bases. The V gene end was trimmed by 3 bases and the J gene end by 4 bases; junction bases not matched to a gene: 10. The CDR3 spans 15 residues. Germline values: CDR1 SGDLS, CDR2 YYNGEE. The CDR3 sequence: CASSATGTAFYEQYF. CDR3 DNA sequence: TGTGCCAGCAGCGCTACCGGGACAGCCTTTTACGAGCAGTACTTC.

This clone showed up just a few times. V usage is TRBV4-3 and J usage is TRBJ2-3, with 10 bases that match TRBD2. CDR1 and CDR2 (germline): LGHNA, YSLEER. CDR3 length: 17 amino acids. V was clipped by 0 bases and J by 4 bases; unmatched bases: 7. This CDR3 is CASSQDSASGSPDTQYF. CDR3 nucleotide sequence: TGCGCCAGCAGCCAAGATTCGGCTAGCGGGAGTCCAGATACGCAGTATTTT.

The chain is built from TRBV10-1 and TRBJ2-1; maybe TRBD2 (5 bases). V shed 6 bases and J shed 6 bases, with 18 bases lying between them. The CDR3 spans 15 residues. Germline-derived CDR1 and CDR2 are WNHNN and SYGVQD (reference sequence). CDR3 sequence reads: CASSPGSAGLNEQFF. CDR3 DNA sequence: TGCGCCAGCAGCCCTGGGTCCGCGGGCCTCAATGAGCAGTTCTTC.

The chain has TRBV2 and TRBJ2-3, with D unresolved. This CDR3 is built from 13 residues. With 8 bases removed from V and 3 bases from J, the gap between germline ends came to 12 bases. Germline CDR1 and CDR2: SNHLY and FYNNEI. This chain's CDR3 is CASGFDLTDTQYF. DNA for the CDR3: TGTGCCAGCGGGTTTGACTTGACAGATACGCAGTATTTT.

This chain uses TRBV5-1 with TRBJ1-2; the match to TRBD1 covers 9 bases. V was clipped by 1 base and J by 4 bases; unmatched bases: 5. CDR1 is SGHRS and CDR2 is YFSETQ in the germline V gene. The CDR3 length is 15 residues. CDR3 amino acids: CASSLTGGLPYGYTF. In DNA, the CDR3 is TGCGCCAGCAGCTTGACAGGGGGCCTACCCTATGGCTACACCTTC.

The V gene is TRBV21-1, the J gene TRBJ2-6; the table's D call, TRBD2, has no DNA check behind it. TRBV21-1 is recorded as a pseudogene. There are 15 residues in the CDR3. The chain's CDR3 is CASSNGATGANVLTF. The CDR3 DNA reads as TGTGCCAGCAGCAACGGAGCGACTGGGGCCAACGTCCTGACTTTC.

The CDR3 DNA is TGTGCCAGCAGGGGGACTAGCGGCGAGCAGTACTTC. This gives the protein CASRGTSGEQYF. V and J are TRBV27 and TRBJ2-7, with 11 bases matching TRBD2. This CDR3 spans 12 amino acids. Per germline, CDR1 MNHEY and CDR2 SMNVEV (reference sequence). The V segment lost 6 bases and the J segment 6 bases; nucleotides outside the gene matches: 1.

The chain carries TRBV23-1 and TRBJ2-2; D possibly corresponds to TRBD1 (6 bases). TRBV23-1 is labeled an ORF, and its function is uncertain. The CDR3 spans 15 residues. With 4 bases removed from V and 7 bases from J, the gap between germline ends came to 16 bases. The CDR3 DNA is TGCGCCAGCAGTCTAAGCCAGGGGCAGGTCGGGGAGCTGTTTTTT. Amino acid sequence: CASSLSQGQVGELFF.

This chain joins TRBV11-2 and TRBJ1-1, with D unresolved. V was cut by 5 bases and J by 1 base, with 11 bases left in between. Germline-derived CDR1 and CDR2 are SGHAT and FQNNGV. This CDR3 is 14 amino acids long. Written as DNA, the CDR3 is TGTGCCAGCAGCCCCCGTCGAGGGAACACTGAAGCTTTCTTT. It yields the protein CASSPRRGNTEAFF.

In this sample, this clone turned up once. The chain carries TRBV7-8 and TRBJ2-1; maybe TRBD1 (6 bases). The CDR3 sequence is 16 residues long. V was clipped by 3 bases and J by 8 bases, with 20 bases between them. CDR1 is SGHVS and CDR2 is FQNEAQ in the germline V gene. The DNA of the CDR3 is TGTGCCAGCAGCTTTCTAACAGGGCTACTGGAGTATGAGCAGTTCTTC. It is translated as CASSFLTGLLEYEQFF.

This chain joins TRBV30 and TRBJ2-7; D remains ambiguous. The V end lost 2 bases, the J end lost 4 bases, and 15 bases lay between the germline ends. CDR3 size: 14 residues. Germline V CDR1 and CDR2: GTSNPN, SVGIG (reference sequence). CDR3 sequence (DNA): TGTGCCTGGAGTCTCCTATTCCCACGGTACGAGCAGTACTTC. Translated, it gives CAWSLLFPRYEQYF.

V usage is TRBV6-5 and J usage is TRBJ1-1, with a possible D match to TRBD1 (6 bases). Trimming took 0 bases from V and 5 from J, leaving 10 bases between them. There are 14 residues in the CDR3. Germline CDR1 MNHEY, CDR2 SVGAGI. The CDR3 DNA sequence: TGTGCCAGCAGTTACTCCCGGGGGGCGACTGAAGCTTTCTTT. The encoded protein is CASSYSRGATEAFF.

The DNA for the CDR3 is TGTGCCAGCAGCTTAGATACAGGGGCAGCTTTCTTT. It is translated as CASSLDTGAAFF. The rearrangement joins TRBV7-9 to TRBJ1-1; 7 bases match TRBD1. Germline V gene sequence: CDR1 SEHNR, CDR2 FQNEAQ (reference sequence). Trimming took 1 base from V and 10 from J; bases not matched to a gene: 3. CDR3 length: 12 residues. The variable domain in full, with the rest retrieved from reference TRBV7-9 and TRBJ1-1, is DTGVSQNPRHKITKRGQNVTFRCDPISEHNRLYWYRQTLGQGPEFLTYFQNEAQLEKSRLLSDRFSAERPKGSFSTLEIQRTEQGDSAMYLCASSLDTGAAFFGQGTRLTVV.

The chain combines TRBV5-1 with TRBJ2-3; 8 bases are a match to TRBD1. The V gene's germline CDR1 is SGHRS and CDR2 YFSETQ. V was pared by 0 bases and J by 4 bases, with 4 bases of the junction left unmatched. This CDR3 is built from 15 residues. The CDR3 sequence: CASSLGTGSADTQYF. As DNA, the CDR3 is TGCGCCAGCAGCTTGGGGACAGGGAGTGCAGATACGCAGTATTTT.

This sequence joins TRBV27 and TRBJ2-7; 10 bases line up with TRBD2. V was pared by 5 bases and J by 6 bases, with 7 bases of the junction left unmatched. Germline CDR1 MNHEY, CDR2 SMNVEV (reference sequence). There are 14 residues in the CDR3. In DNA form, the CDR3 reads TGTGCCAGCAGTGGAGGAACTAGCGGGGTCGAGCAGTACTTC. The encoded protein is CASSGGTSGVEQYF.

The rearrangement uses TRBV10-3 and TRBJ2-7; 8 bases are shared with TRBD1. Trimming cost V 0 bases and J 3 bases; bases outside gene matches: 7. The CDR3 contains 16 residues. CDR1 and CDR2 (germline): ENHRY, SYGVKD. The CDR3 region has the DNA TGTGCCATCAGTGAGTCGAAGCAGGGGGCCAACTACGAGCAGTACTTC. Translating it yields CAISESKQGANYEQYF.

The CDR3 nucleotides read TGCGCCAGCAGCTTGGGAATGGGGCGGGATTACAATGAGCAGTTCTTC. It encodes CASSLGMGRDYNEQFF. This chain uses TRBV5-1 with TRBJ2-1; weak D call: TRBD2 (6 bases). Trimming stripped 0 bases from V and 4 bases from J, with 14 bases between. CDR1 is SGHRS and CDR2 is YFSETQ in the germline V gene. This CDR3 has 16 amino acids.

This clone occurred a few times. The chain joins TRBV6-5 to TRBJ2-5, with 8 bases fitting TRBD2. Germline CDR1 MNHEY, CDR2 SVGAGI. This CDR3 contains 16 residues. The junction had 8 bases not matched to a gene; V was cut back by 2 bases and J by 3 bases. CDR3 protein: CASSYSHVGGEETQYF. The CDR3 DNA is TGTGCCAGCAGTTACAGCCACGTCGGGGGGGAAGAGACCCAGTACTTC.

V usage is TRBV6-5 and J usage is TRBJ2-5, with 8 bases that match TRBD2. The V segment lost 8 bases and the J segment 2 bases; nucleotides outside the gene matches: 10. The CDR3 length is 15 residues. Per germline, CDR1 MNHEY and CDR2 SVGAGI. In DNA form, the CDR3 reads TGTGCCAGCGGACCGATAGCGGGGAGGCAAGAGACCCAGTACTTC. Translated, it gives CASGPIAGRQETQYF.

This clone came up once. V and J are TRBV6-4 and TRBJ1-1; D perhaps matches TRBD1 (5 bases). The CDR3 has 14 residues. Trimming pared 3 bases from V and 3 bases from J, leaving 11 bases between. Germline V CDR1 and CDR2: MRHNA, SNTAGT. The CDR3 reads CASSEFGGDTEAFF. CDR3 sequence (DNA): TGTGCCAGCAGTGAGTTCGGGGGAGACACTGAAGCTTTCTTT.

In regard to this clone: Other nucleotide sequences in the sample specify the same CDR3. This rearrangement joins TRBV30 to TRBJ1-2, with TRBD1 matching 7 bases. Germline V gene data show CDR1 as GTSNPN and CDR2 as SVGIG (reference sequence). There are 13 residues in the CDR3. V lost 2 bases to trimming and J lost 5 bases; unmatched junction nucleotides: 5. CDR3 in amino acids: CAWSRDRPYGYTF. The CDR3 nucleotides read TGTGCCTGGAGTAGGGACAGACCGTATGGCTACACCTTC.

In nucleotides, the CDR3 is TGCGCCAGCAGCTCCGGGACAGGGAACACCGGGGAGCTGTTTTTT. This codes for CASSSGTGNTGELFF. The rearrangement uses TRBV5-1 and TRBJ2-2; 8 bases are a match to TRBD1. After removal of 3 bases from V and 1 base from J, the junction contained 2 bases not matched to a gene. The length of the CDR3 is 15 residues. Germline V gene data show CDR1 as SGHRS and CDR2 as YFSETQ.

This clone was counted a few times. The V gene is TRBV13, the J gene TRBJ2-7, with TRBD1 matching over 7 bases. From germline, CDR1 is PRHDT and CDR2 FYEKMQ (reference sequence). The ends lost 5 bases at V and 1 base at J; junction bases unmatched: 5. CDR3 length: 14 residues. The CDR3 spells CASSIRDSSYEQYF. The CDR3 nucleotides read TGTGCCAGCAGCATACGGGACAGTTCCTACGAGCAGTACTTC.

The rearrangement uses TRBV19 and TRBJ2-7; maybe TRBD1 (6 bases). The germline V gene encodes CDR1 LNHDA and CDR2 SQIVND (reference sequence). The V and J ends lost 10 bases and 1 base respectively, with 17 bases between them. This CDR3 is 14 amino acids long. The DNA of the CDR3 is TGTGCCACCCCCAGAGCAGGGGTTTCCTACGAGCAGTACTTC. Its protein is CATPRAGVSYEQYF.

V is TRBV7-9 and J is TRBJ2-7; TRBD1 agrees at 8 bases. Germline V lookup: CDR1 SEHNR, CDR2 FQNEAQ (reference sequence). V lost 7 bases to trimming and J lost 2 bases; unmatched junction nucleotides: 4. The CDR3 has 13 amino acids. The CDR3 sequence is CASIGQGPYEQYF. The CDR3 DNA reads TGTGCCAGCATAGGACAGGGTCCCTACGAGCAGTACTTC.